This T cell receptor beta chain was captured by sequencing in a study of blood T cell repertoires in COVID-19. Study overall: Acute-phase and convalescent COVID-19 samples originated in the United States, Italy and Spain.

Enrollees, roughly 18 to 89 years old, lived in about two dozen US areas. Participant-given clinical history determined each cohort assignment. V lost 5 bases and J lost 6, with 19 bases in between. In germline, CDR1 is SGHTA, CDR2 FQGTGA. The CDR3 length is 16 residues. The authors' processing: Nucleated cell counts were estimated from reference gene primer amplification. Libraries were prepared by immunoSEQ multiplex PCR; TCRdb keeps only in-frame clonotypes and omits some of them. Clone size and the V and J calls come from that table; the DNA yielded D and trimming. Among 300,000 to 400,000 clones listed, 80% to 90% were seen once.

This sequence originates from a woman between 35 and 50 years old with acute COVID-19. This chain connects TRBV7-3 to TRBJ1-4; D is ambiguous. Source material: PBMCs or T cells enriched from blood (not recorded which). The CDR3 DNA follows: TGTGCCAGCAGCACCGGCGACAAAAAAAGTTATGAAAAACTGTTTTTT. It specifies CASSTGDKKSYEKLFF.